The subject of this entry is one TCR beta chain. Germline loops: CDR1 SGHRS, CDR2 YFSETQ. The CDR3 consists of 16 residues. With 4 bases clipped from V and 2 bases from J, the junction kept 8 bases outside the gene matches. Measured with immunoSEQ multiplex PCR; TCRdb has only the in-frame clones, and not every one. Of about 270,000 clones listed, approximately 91% are singletons. The data were taken from a study of blood T cell repertoires in COVID-19. Study information: Acute and convalescent COVID-19 samples came from the United States, Italy and Spain.

Across under 25 US areas, participants ranged in age from about 18 to 90 years. Which cohort a participant joined came from the clinical history participants gave. This sequence was found in a woman aged 40 to 55 with acute COVID-19. V usage is TRBV5-1 and J usage is TRBJ2-7; TRBD2 aligns across 11 bases. The sequenced material came from PBMCs or T cells enriched from blood (not recorded which). CDR3 protein: CASSPSGTSGPYEQYF. CDR3 coding DNA: TGCGCCAGCAGCCCGAGCGGGACTAGCGGTCCCTACGAGCAGTACTTC.